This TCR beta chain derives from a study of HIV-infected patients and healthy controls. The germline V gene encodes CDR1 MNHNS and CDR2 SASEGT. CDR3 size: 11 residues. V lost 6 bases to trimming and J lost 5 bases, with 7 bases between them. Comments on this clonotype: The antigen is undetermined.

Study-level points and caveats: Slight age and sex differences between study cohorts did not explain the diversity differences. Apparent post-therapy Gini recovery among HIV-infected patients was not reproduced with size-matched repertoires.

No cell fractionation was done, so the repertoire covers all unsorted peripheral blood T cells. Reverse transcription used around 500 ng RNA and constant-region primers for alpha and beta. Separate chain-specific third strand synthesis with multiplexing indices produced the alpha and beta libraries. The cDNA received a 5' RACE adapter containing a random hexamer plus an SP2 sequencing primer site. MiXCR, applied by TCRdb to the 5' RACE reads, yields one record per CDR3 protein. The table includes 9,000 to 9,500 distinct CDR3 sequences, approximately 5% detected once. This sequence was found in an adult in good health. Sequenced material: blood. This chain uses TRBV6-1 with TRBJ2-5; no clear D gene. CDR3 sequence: CASSDSETQYF. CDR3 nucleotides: TGTGCCAGCAGCGACTCGGAGACCCAGTACTTC.